The 2 T cell receptor beta chains listed next were all sequenced from one sample in a study of T cell clonality in common variable immunodeficiency. Some clones are missing from TCRdb's copy, which holds only in-frame ones; the method was immunoSEQ multiplex PCR. Singletons are absent from the sample, which has tens of thousands of clones. The sample comprised peripheral blood mononuclear cells. All receptors derive from a person aged 18-70 years in good health.

This clone came up a few times. The CDR3 is cut off 3 residues early in the read; its end comes from the germline J gene. The chain uses TRBV2 and TRBJ1-5; a possible D gene is TRBD1 (5 bases). This CDR3 is built from 16 residues. The V end lost 4 bases, the J end lost 2 bases, and 15 bases lay between the germline ends. Per the germline V gene, CDR1 is SNHLY and CDR2 is FYNNEI. The CDR3 region is CASSGRTRGGNQPQHF. Incomplete CDR3 DNA: TGTGCCAGCAGTGGGAGGACCCGGGGGGGCAATCAGCCC.

This clone was counted at least ten times. Sequencing ends 3 residues short of the CDR3 end; the germline J gene provides the rest. The chain joins TRBV18 to TRBJ2-4; 9 positions match TRBD1. The CDR3 covers 20 residues. The junction had 15 bases not matched to a gene; V was cut back by 3 bases and J by 0 bases. Germline CDR1 reads KGHSH; CDR2 reads LQKENI. The sequenced part of the CDR3 DNA is TGTGCCAGCTCACCCTATCGGGACAGGGTGAATGTTGGAGCCAAAAACATT. This codes for CASSPYRDRVNVGAKNI. In full, the CDR3 reads CASSPYRDRVNVGAKNIQYF.